This T cell receptor beta chain was sequenced in a study of cytomegalovirus exposure and HLA in healthy donors. For the study at large: The early release's HLA-typed donors yielded 78 million or so unique TCRs.

Findings of the study overall: HLA restriction was apparent for most CMV-associated TCR beta chains in a later analysis. According to an earlier analysis, most TCR beta V segments yielded productive rearrangements about 87% or about 30% of the time.

With respect to this clone: Its matching antigen is unknown. The sample holds other DNA sequences that translate to the same CDR3.

V shed 8 bases and J 2 bases; nucleotides not matched to a gene: 5. Germline CDR1 and CDR2: MDHEN and SYDVKM. This CDR3 region has 14 residues. The PCR was carried out with 60 Vbeta primers and 13 Jbeta primers. The protocol was immunoSEQ multiplex PCR, while the TCRdb copy is restricted to in-frame clones and leaves out a portion. The sample records some 220,000 clones, around 80% being singletons. The sequence derives from a woman in her sixties or seventies in good health and CMV-seropositive. The V call is TRBV28, the J call TRBJ2-3; 9 positions agree with TRBD1. The sample comprised PBMCs. This CDR3 is CASSRDRATDTQYF. In nucleotides, the CDR3 is TGTGCCAGCTCCCGGGACAGGGCCACAGATACGCAGTATTTT.